This TCR beta chain is from a study of T cell responses to AZD1222 COVID-19 vaccine. TCRdb's table, derived via immunoSEQ multiplex PCR, lists solely in-frame clones and lacks some. The sample lists about 120,000 clones, 88% occurring once. Germline assignment: CDR1 SGHRS and CDR2 YFSETQ. Trimming stripped 0 bases from V and 7 bases from J, with 10 bases between. This CDR3 has 14 residues. The V call is TRBV5-1, the J call TRBJ1-4; the D gene is possibly TRBD1 (5 bases). The source is an adult in good health. Sequenced material: peripheral blood, taken on day 0 of AZD1222 vaccination. The CDR3 DNA reads TGCGCCAGCAGCTTGGGGGATACAGGTGAAAAACTGTTTTTT. Encoded protein: CASSLGDTGEKLFF.